The 31 T cell receptor beta chains below come from one sample, sequenced in a study of blood T cell repertoires in COVID-19. Profiled with immunoSEQ multiplex PCR; TCRdb holds only in-frame clones, not every one. The sample has roughly 150,000 clones, over 80% seen once; the top ten hold over 4%. The material sequenced was PBMCs or T cells enriched from blood (not recorded which). The receptors were gathered from a man between 65 and 85 years old who had been exposed to COVID-19.

The V call is TRBV11-2, the J call TRBJ2-1, with 10 bases matching TRBD1. This CDR3 is built from 15 residues. CDR1 and CDR2 from the germline V gene are SGHAT and FQNNGV. With V trimmed by 5 bases and J by 6 bases, 7 bases remained unmatched. The CDR3 region has the DNA TGTGCCAGCAGCCAGGACAGGGGGAGGCTCAATGAGCAGTTCTTC. This codes for CASSQDRGRLNEQFF.

The chain employs TRBV7-2 and TRBJ2-7; 12 bases map to TRBD2. The CDR3 is made up of 17 amino acids. CDR1 and CDR2 (germline): SGHTA, FQGNSA. V was clipped by 0 bases and J by 7 bases; unmatched bases: 10. This CDR3 reads CASSLAPLAGGRGEQYF. For the CDR3, the DNA is TGTGCCAGCAGCTTAGCCCCCCTAGCGGGAGGGAGGGGGGAGCAGTACTTC.

This clone came up a few times. CDR3 bases: TGTGCCAGCCGCCGGGAGAACACTGAAGCTTTCTTT. This sequence encodes CASRRENTEAFF. The chain combines TRBV28 with TRBJ1-1; D not certain. Looked up from germline, CDR1 is MDHEN and CDR2 is SYDVKM. Trimming left V 8 bases short and J 1 base short, with 8 bases between. The CDR3 consists of 12 residues.

The chain joins TRBV11-2 to TRBJ2-7; TRBD2 agrees at 9 bases. CDR1 is SGHAT, CDR2 FQNNGV, per germline. The trim removed 3 bases at V and 2 bases at J, leaving 2 bases unmatched. This CDR3 has 14 residues. CDR3 DNA sequence: TGTGCCAGCAGCTTCAGCGGGGGGACCTACGAGCAGTACTTC. Encoded protein: CASSFSGGTYEQYF.

This chain uses TRBV4-1 with TRBJ2-5; 8 nucleotides match TRBD2. Germline V gene data show CDR1 as MGHRA and CDR2 as YSYEKL. V shed 1 base, J shed 5 bases, and the junction held 9 bases outside the gene matches. The CDR3 sequence is 16 residues long. Here the CDR3 reads CASSQGTSTSLETQYF. CDR3 sequence (DNA): TGCGCCAGCAGCCAAGGGACTAGCACCTCCCTGGAGACCCAGTACTTC.

The chain recombines TRBV1 with TRBJ2-1; TRBD2 was called by the table and not checked on the DNA. TRBV1 is recorded as a pseudogene. The CDR3 is 20 amino acids. CDR3: CTSSRTPGLAGGGSYNEQFF. Here the CDR3 DNA reads TGCACCAGCAGCCGAACACCGGGACTAGCGGGAGGCGGTTCTTACAATGAGCAGTTCTTC.

V gene TRBV10-3 combines with J gene TRBJ1-5, with 7 bases lining up with TRBD1. Germline CDR1 and CDR2: ENHRY and SYGVKD. This CDR3 comprises 14 residues. V gave up 11 bases and J gave up 6 bases; unmatched junction bases: 13. The CDR3 sequence: CAAGGGGQVQPQHF. CDR3 DNA: TGTGCCGCCGGCGGAGGGGGCCAGGTTCAGCCCCAGCATTTT.

V and J are TRBV5-6 and TRBJ2-2; a weak D match, TRBD1 (7 bases). Germline V lookup: CDR1 SGHDT, CDR2 YYEEEE. The V and J ends lost 4 bases and 7 bases respectively, with 26 bases between them. This CDR3 spans 18 amino acids. CDR3 nucleotides: TGTGCCAGCAGCCGACGGGACAGTGAGATTAGGGGGGTCGGGGAGCTGTTTTTT. This sequence encodes CASSRRDSEIRGVGELFF.

The V call is TRBV7-6, the J call TRBJ1-1; weak D call: TRBD1 (6 bases). Germline V gene sequence: CDR1 SGHVS, CDR2 FNYEAQ. Trimming left V 3 bases short and J 1 base short, with 15 bases between. The CDR3 has 16 residues. In DNA form, the CDR3 reads TGTGCCAGCAGCTTCAGACAGGCAACTCAGAACACTGAAGCTTTCTTT. It specifies CASSFRQATQNTEAFF.

The chain joins TRBV19 to TRBJ1-3; 8 nucleotides line up with TRBD1. Germline assignment: CDR1 LNHDA and CDR2 SQIVND (reference sequence). The CDR3 runs to 17 residues. V was clipped by 5 bases and J by 0 bases; unmatched bases: 9. Here the CDR3 DNA reads TGTGCCAGTAGTCCCGGGACAGGACTTGTCTCTGGAAACACCATATATTTT. Residues: CASSPGTGLVSGNTIYF. Together with reference TRBV19 and TRBJ1-3, the CDR3 gives the full variable domain: DGGITQSPKYLFRKEGQNVTLSCEQNLNHDAMYWYRQDPGQGLRLIYYSQIVNDFQKGDIAEGYSVSREKKESFPLTVTSAQKNPTAFYLCASSPGTGLVSGNTIYFGEGSWLTVV.

V gene TRBV7-8 combines with J gene TRBJ1-5; D is uncertain. Trimming removed 2 bases from V and 6 bases from J, with 14 bases in between. The CDR3 totals 15 residues. Germline CDR1 SGHVS, CDR2 FQNEAQ. This chain's CDR3 is CASSLSLSLSQPQHF. CDR3 bases: TGTGCCAGCAGCTTAAGTCTATCCCTGAGTCAGCCCCAGCATTTT.

The chain employs TRBV6-6 and TRBJ2-7; D is unclear. Trimming took off 3 bases at V and 0 bases at J, with 6 bases between the two ends. The CDR3 length is 13 residues. Per the germline V gene, CDR1 is MNHNY and CDR2 is SVGAGI (reference sequence). In nucleotides, the CDR3 is TGTGCCAGCAGTTATGGAGTCTCCTACGAGCAGTACTTC. This codes for CASSYGVSYEQYF.

The genes are TRBV6-5 and TRBJ2-7; D may be TRBD1 (6 bases). Germline CDR1 reads MNHEY; CDR2 reads SVGAGI. The CDR3 is 14 residues long. V was shortened by 8 bases and J by 4 bases, with 18 bases between the two germline ends. CDR3 coding DNA: TGTGCCAGCGGATCTAGGACAGACCCTTACGAGCAGTACTTC. Translated: CASGSRTDPYEQYF.

This clone came up a few times. The chain carries TRBV6-5 and TRBJ2-7; 8 bases line up with TRBD2. The CDR3 covers 12 residues. Germline CDR1 MNHEY, CDR2 SVGAGI. Trimming took 4 bases from V and 8 from J; bases not matched to a gene: 4. CDR3 sequence: CASSSVAGQQYF. CDR3 nucleotide sequence: TGTGCCAGCAGTTCCGTAGCGGGGCAGCAGTACTTC.

Turning to this clone: Other nucleotide sequences from this sample produce the same CDR3. The CDR3 sequence is CASSLAGQGETQYF. CDR3 DNA: TGTGCCAGCAGCTTAGCGGGACAGGGCGAGACCCAGTACTTC. J is TRBJ2-5 and V is TRBV7-2; 9 bases are a match to TRBD1. Germline V gene data show CDR1 as SGHTA and CDR2 as FQGNSA. This CDR3 has 14 residues. The junction had 1 base not matched to a gene; V was cut back by 0 bases and J by 5 bases. Together with reference TRBV7-2 and TRBJ2-5, the CDR3 gives the full variable domain: GAGVSQSPSNKVTEKGKDVELRCDPISGHTALYWYRQSLGQGLEFLIYFQGNSAPDKSGLPSDRFSAERTGGSVSTLTIQRTQQEDSAVYLCASSLAGQGETQYFGPGTRLLVL.

This clone has only one observation. The gene calls are TRBV19 and TRBJ1-1; possibly TRBD1 for D (5 bases). CDR1 is LNHDA and CDR2 is SQIVND in the germline V gene (reference sequence). Trimming took 6 bases from V and 2 from J, leaving 7 bases between them. This CDR3 region has 12 residues. CDR3 residues: CASSDRNTEAFF. For the CDR3, the DNA is TGTGCCAGTAGCGACAGAAACACTGAAGCTTTCTTT.

V gene TRBV6-5 combines with J gene TRBJ2-3, with TRBD2 matching 8 bases. CDR1 is MNHEY, CDR2 SVGAGI, per germline. The CDR3 length is 14 residues. J gave up 4 bases and V 8 bases, and 8 bases lay outside the gene matches. For the CDR3, the DNA is TGTGCCAGCGGAACGGGGGGGGCAGCAGATACGCAGTATTTT. This translates into CASGTGGAADTQYF.

The J gene is TRBJ1-6, the V gene TRBV6-5, with 7 bases matching TRBD1. Per the germline V gene, CDR1 is MNHEY and CDR2 is SVGAGI. V was pared by 6 bases and J by 6 bases, with 5 bases of the junction left unmatched. This CDR3 contains 14 residues. CDR3 sequence reads: CASRPDRVNSPLHF. CDR3 sequence (DNA): TGTGCCAGCAGGCCCGACAGGGTTAATTCACCCCTCCACTTT.

The chain joins TRBV7-6 to TRBJ2-7; 10 nucleotides line up with TRBD2. The CDR3 consists of 16 residues. Germline CDR1 SGHVS, CDR2 FNYEAQ. Unmatched junction bases numbered 5, after V lost 1 base and J lost 2 bases. CDR3 in amino acids: CASSLGGLADPYEQYF. CDR3 bases: TGTGCCAGCAGCTTAGGTGGACTAGCGGATCCCTACGAGCAGTACTTC. The complete variable domain, with remaining parts taken from reference TRBV7-6 and TRBJ2-7, reads GAGVSQSPRYKVTKRGQDVALRCDPISGHVSLYWYRQALGQGPEFLTYFNYEAQQDKSGLPNDRFSAERPEGSISTLTIQRTEQRDSAMYRCASSLGGLADPYEQYFGPGTRLTVT.

CDR3 coding DNA: TGTGCCACTTCGACAGGGGAGGCTCAGCCCCAGCATTTT. It specifies CATSTGEAQPQHF. The rearrangement uses TRBV15 and TRBJ1-5; 8 bases agree with TRBD1. CDR3 length equals 13 residues. CDR1 is LNHNV, CDR2 YYDKDF, per germline (reference sequence). Trimming at V came to 9 bases and at J to 6 bases, leaving 7 bases not matched to a gene.

The J gene is TRBJ1-4, the V gene TRBV19; 10 bases are shared with TRBD1. The V and J ends lost 7 bases and 3 bases, in that order; junction bases with no gene match: 5. The germline CDR1 and CDR2 sequences are LNHDA and SQIVND (reference sequence). The CDR3 is made up of 15 amino acids. The CDR3 here is CASKEGTGANEKLFF. CDR3 DNA: TGTGCCAGTAAGGAAGGGACAGGGGCTAATGAAAAACTGTTTTTT.

This rearrangement joins TRBV6-5 to TRBJ2-1; possible D gene TRBD2, 5 bases. V was trimmed by 6 bases and J by 0 bases, leaving 12 bases between them. CDR3 length: 15 residues. Germline V gene data show CDR1 as MNHEY and CDR2 as SVGAGI. The CDR3 DNA reads TGTGCCAGCAGCCAAGGACTTGGCTCCTACAATGAGCAGTTCTTC. Translating it yields CASSQGLGSYNEQFF.

This chain connects TRBV6-5 to TRBJ2-7, with 12 bases fitting TRBD2. Germline CDR1 reads MNHEY; CDR2 reads SVGAGI. J was trimmed by 5 bases and V by 6 bases; bases with no gene match: 8. The CDR3 runs 15 residues. In DNA, the CDR3 is TGTGCCAGCAGCCGAAGGACTAGCGGGGCCCACGAGCAGTACTTC. It specifies CASSRRTSGAHEQYF.

V is TRBV15 and J is TRBJ2-1; a weak D match, TRBD2 (6 bases). Deletions cut 2 bases from V and 6 bases from J, with 8 bases between. The CDR3 runs to 13 residues. The V gene's germline CDR1 is LNHNV and CDR2 YYDKDF (reference sequence). CDR3 residues: CATSRPAGNEQFF. CDR3 coding DNA: TGTGCCACCAGCAGACCAGCGGGCAATGAGCAGTTCTTC. Combining the CDR3 with reference TRBV15 and TRBJ2-1 gives the whole variable domain DAMVIQNPRYQVTQFGKPVTLSCSQTLNHNVMYWYQQKSSQAPKLLFHYYDKDFNNEADTPDNFQSRRPNTSFCFLDIRSPGLGDTAMYLCATSRPAGNEQFFGPGTRLTVL.

The chain couples TRBV18 to TRBJ2-7; the D gene is possibly TRBD1 (6 bases). CDR1 and CDR2 from the germline V gene are KGHSH and LQKENI. The CDR3 runs to 15 residues. V was cut by 1 base and J by 1 base, with 11 bases left in between. DNA of the CDR3: TGTGCCAGCTCACCACAGGGGGACCCGTCCTACGAGCAGTACTTC. Its protein is CASSPQGDPSYEQYF. Complete variable domain (other parts from reference TRBV18 and TRBJ2-7): NAGVMQNPRHLVRRRGQEARLRCSPMKGHSHVYWYRQLPEEGLKFMVYLQKENIIDESGMPKERFSAEFPKEGPSILRIQQVVRGDSAAYFCASSPQGDPSYEQYFGPGTRLTVT.

CDR3 protein: CASSLDILYEQYF. The CDR3 coding sequence is TGTGCCAGCAGCTTGGACATTCTCTACGAGCAGTACTTC. V and J are TRBV5-5 and TRBJ2-7; D is undetermined. This CDR3 region has 13 residues. The germline V gene has CDR1 SGHKS and CDR2 YYEKEE (reference sequence). The V and J ends lost 0 bases and 3 bases respectively, with 7 bases between them.

The chain employs TRBV6-5 and TRBJ2-2; D remains unclear. From germline, CDR1 is MNHEY and CDR2 SVGAGI. The CDR3 spans 12 residues. Between the trimmed V and J ends, which lost 1 base and 7 bases, there was a span of 4 bases. The CDR3 here is CASSYYSGELFF. DNA for the CDR3: TGTGCCAGCAGTTACTACAGCGGGGAGCTGTTTTTT.

This chain connects TRBV24-1 to TRBJ2-5; 8 bases are shared with TRBD2. J gave up 4 bases and V 4 bases, and 4 bases lay outside the gene matches. This CDR3 is built from 14 residues. Germline-derived CDR1 and CDR2 are KGHDR and SFDVKD. The DNA of the CDR3 is TGTGCCACCAGTGAAGGCCTAGCGGGAGAGACCCAGTACTTC. Its translation: CATSEGLAGETQYF.

The chain employs TRBV19 and TRBJ1-1; maybe TRBD1 (5 bases). This CDR3 comprises 15 residues. The germline V and J ends were trimmed by 8 bases and 6 bases, with 22 bases remaining between them. CDR1 and CDR2 (germline): LNHDA, SQIVND (reference sequence). CDR3 region: CASCQPGRALSEAFF. The CDR3 region has the DNA TGTGCCAGTTGCCAGCCCGGCAGGGCGTTATCTGAAGCTTTCTTT.

The chain employs TRBV7-8 and TRBJ1-2, with D perhaps TRBD1 (6 bases). Trimming cost V 6 bases and J 8 bases, with 16 bases left between them. The germline gives CDR1 SGHVS, CDR2 FQNEAQ. CDR3 length: 13 amino acids. CDR3 sequence: CASSQGSLEGYTF. The CDR3 DNA reads as TGTGCCAGCAGTCAGGGGTCTTTAGAGGGCTACACCTTC.

CDR3 sequence (DNA): TGTGCCAGCAGCTTAGTCGGTGAGACGCAGTATTTT. It encodes CASSLVGETQYF. The gene calls are TRBV7-6 and TRBJ2-3, with D unclear. Deletions cut 1 base from V and 9 bases from J, with 8 bases between. CDR1 and CDR2 (germline): SGHVS, FNYEAQ. The CDR3 length is 12 residues.